This paragraph covers one T cell receptor (beta chain) sequence. Here immunoSEQ multiplex PCR was the method, and the copy in TCRdb shows in-frame clones only, minus some. The sample has about 100,000 clones, over 75% seen once. This entry belongs to a study of T cell responses to AZD1222 COVID-19 vaccine. Study-wide background: Pooling of second doses given at about 4 or about 12 weeks was done.

Per germline, CDR1 SGHRS and CDR2 YFSETQ. CDR3 length: 15 residues. With 4 bases removed from V and 7 bases from J, the gap between germline ends came to 20 bases. The source material was peripheral blood, sampled on day 0 of AZD1222 vaccination. This rearrangement joins TRBV5-1 to TRBJ2-5; TRBD2 might be the D (5 bases). This receptor was taken from an adult in good health. Here the CDR3 reads CASSSGALRFGTQYF. The CDR3 region has the DNA TGCGCCAGCAGCAGCGGCGCCCTCCGCTTTGGGACCCAGTACTTC.